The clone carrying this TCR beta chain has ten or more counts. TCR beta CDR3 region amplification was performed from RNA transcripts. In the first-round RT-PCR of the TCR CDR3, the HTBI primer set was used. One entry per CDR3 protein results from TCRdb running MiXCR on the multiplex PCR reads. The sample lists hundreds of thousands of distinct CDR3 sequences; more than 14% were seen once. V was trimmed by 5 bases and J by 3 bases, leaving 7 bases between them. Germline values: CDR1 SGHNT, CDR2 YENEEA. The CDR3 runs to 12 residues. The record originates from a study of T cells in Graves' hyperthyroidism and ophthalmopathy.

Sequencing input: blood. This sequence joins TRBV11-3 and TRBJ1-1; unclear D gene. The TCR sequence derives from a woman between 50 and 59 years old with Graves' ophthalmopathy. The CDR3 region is CASSARHTEAFF. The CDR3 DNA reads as TGTGCCAGCAGCGCTAGGCACACTGAAGCTTTCTTT.